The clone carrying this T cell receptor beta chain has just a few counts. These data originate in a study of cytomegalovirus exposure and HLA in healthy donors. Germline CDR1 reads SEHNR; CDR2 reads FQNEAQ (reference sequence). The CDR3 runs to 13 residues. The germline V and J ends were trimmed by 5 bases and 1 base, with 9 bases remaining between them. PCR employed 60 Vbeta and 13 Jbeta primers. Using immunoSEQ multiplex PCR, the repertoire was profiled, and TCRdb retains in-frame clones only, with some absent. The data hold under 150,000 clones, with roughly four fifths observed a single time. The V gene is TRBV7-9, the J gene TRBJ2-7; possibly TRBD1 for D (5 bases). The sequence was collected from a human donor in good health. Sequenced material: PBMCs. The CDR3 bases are TGTGCCAGCAGCGAAGGGGTTTCCTACGAGCAGTACTTC. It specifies CASSEGVSYEQYF.